This entry lists 30 T cell receptor beta chains sequenced from one sample in a study of T cell repertoires in cytomegalovirus infection. Their antigens are not known. Via MiXCR, TCRdb re-called the reads, giving one row per CDR3 protein. The table has about 920,000 distinct CDR3 sequences, roughly 31% seen once. This material consisted of cultured CD8+ T cells from PBMCs, taken from culture after CMV antigen stimulation. The receptor set was obtained from a human donor in good health (CMV status not recorded). Some clones in this sample may be carry-over from other donors' samples.

The rearrangement joins TRBV10-3 to TRBJ1-5; D not resolved. This CDR3 is built from 17 residues. The germline CDR1 and CDR2 sequences are ENHRY and SYGVKD. Deletions cut 2 bases from V and 1 base from J, with 15 bases between. The CDR3 sequence: CAISEHTGKWSNQPQHF. The CDR3 DNA follows: TGTGCCATCAGTGAGCACACGGGAAAGTGGAGCAATCAGCCCCAGCATTTT.

This clonotype occurred a few times. The chain employs TRBV24-1 and TRBJ1-2, with 8 bases fitting TRBD1. Per germline, CDR1 KGHDR and CDR2 SFDVKD. V lost 3 bases, J lost 8 bases, and 16 bases stayed unmatched. The CDR3 runs 17 residues. In DNA, the CDR3 is TGTGCCACCAGTGATCCCGGGACAGGTGGTCGGGAAGCGGGCTACACCTTC. It specifies CATSDPGTGGREAGYTF.

The rearrangement uses TRBV28 and TRBJ1-1; no reliable D call. The germline V and J ends were trimmed by 6 bases and 4 bases, with 12 bases remaining between them. Germline V gene lookup returns CDR1 MDHEN and CDR2 SYDVKM. The CDR3 contains 13 residues. Written as DNA, the CDR3 is TGTGCCAGCAGAGAGAGAGTTTCCACTGAAGCTTTCTTT. Protein: CASRERVSTEAFF.

The table lists this clonotype with many counts. The chain uses TRBV19 and TRBJ1-5; TRBD1 is a possible D gene (5 bases). The V gene's germline CDR1 is LNHDA and CDR2 SQIVND (reference sequence). There are 15 residues in the CDR3. V was shortened by 6 bases and J by 5 bases, with 17 bases between the two germline ends. The CDR3 loop is CASRVSGEGYQPQHF. CDR3 nucleotide sequence: TGTGCCAGTAGGGTCTCAGGAGAGGGGTATCAGCCCCAGCATTTT.

The genes are TRBV11-2 and TRBJ2-1, with 15 bases lining up with TRBD2. The V and J ends lost 7 bases and 7 bases, in that order; junction bases with no gene match: 5. The CDR3 totals 15 residues. CDR1 SGHAT and CDR2 FQNNGV come from the germline V gene. CDR3 in DNA: TGTGCCAGCATTCCCGGACTAGCGGGGGGGAATGAGCAGTTCTTC. Translation gives CASIPGLAGGNEQFF.

This clonotype was seen ten or more times. In nucleotides, the CDR3 is TGTGCCAGCAGCCCAGGGGGATTTAACTATGGCTACACCTTC. Protein sequence: CASSPGGFNYGYTF. The chain employs TRBV7-2 and TRBJ1-2; the match to TRBD1 covers 7 bases. Germline CDR1 and CDR2: SGHTA and FQGNSA. The CDR3 is made up of 14 amino acids. With 5 bases clipped from V and 1 base from J, the junction kept 4 bases outside the gene matches.

The gene calls are TRBV20-1 and TRBJ1-2, with 7 bases identical to TRBD1. The CDR3 sequence is 14 residues long. CDR1 and CDR2 (germline): DFQATT, SNEGSKA (reference sequence). The trim removed 7 bases at V and 3 bases at J, leaving 11 bases unmatched. CDR3 bases: TGCAGTGGGGTTGACAGGGCGCGAGACTATGGCTACACCTTC. Translation gives CSGVDRARDYGYTF.

Written as DNA, the CDR3 is TGCAGTGCTAGAGATCAGGCAGTGTACCAAGAGACCCAGTACTTC. Amino acid sequence: CSARDQAVYQETQYF. The V and J genes are TRBV20-1 and TRBJ2-5; D ambiguous. The germline V gene has CDR1 DFQATT and CDR2 SNEGSKA (reference sequence). The V end was cut by 0 bases, the J end by 0 bases, with 11 bases between. The CDR3 runs to 15 residues.

The rearrangement joins TRBV6-1 to TRBJ2-7; D might be TRBD2 (5 bases). This CDR3 is 15 amino acids long. The V gene lost 1 base and the J gene lost 3 bases, with 13 bases spanning the gap. Germline assignment: CDR1 MNHNS and CDR2 SASEGT. Here the CDR3 reads CASSEDLSGFYEQYF. CDR3 nucleotides: TGTGCCAGCAGTGAAGATTTGTCGGGATTCTACGAGCAGTACTTC.

V gene TRBV4-1 combines with J gene TRBJ2-2; TRBD1 agrees at 7 bases. The junction had 12 bases not matched to a gene; V was cut back by 4 bases and J by 4 bases. Germline V gene sequence: CDR1 MGHRA, CDR2 YSYEKL. This CDR3 comprises 17 residues. Here the CDR3 reads CASSPPSRTGGTGELFF. The CDR3 nucleotides are TGCGCCAGCAGCCCCCCCAGCCGGACAGGTGGCACCGGGGAGCTGTTTTTT.

The CDR3 DNA follows: TGTGCCAGCGGGGGGTTTGAGGAAAAACTGTTTTTT. It yields the protein CASGGFEEKLFF. The chain employs TRBV2 and TRBJ1-4; possible D gene TRBD1, 5 bases. CDR1 is SNHLY and CDR2 is FYNNEI in the germline V gene. The CDR3 runs 12 residues. Trimming removed 8 bases at V and 8 bases at J, with 12 bases between.

The chain has TRBV5-6 and TRBJ1-2; perhaps TRBD1 as D (6 bases). V was clipped by 4 bases and J by 4 bases, with 11 bases between them. Germline values: CDR1 SGHDT, CDR2 YYEEEE. CDR3 length: 13 amino acids. This CDR3 reads CASSRTAPYGYTF. The CDR3 DNA reads TGTGCCAGCAGCCGGACAGCCCCCTATGGCTACACCTTC.

The chain joins TRBV10-2 to TRBJ1-5, with D maybe TRBD1 (5 bases). The germline CDR1 and CDR2 sequences are WSHSY and SAAADI. The length of the CDR3 is 16 residues. V dropped 2 bases and J dropped 3 bases, with 14 bases sitting between them. CDR3 amino acids: CASSEESGPANQPQHF. CDR3 DNA sequence: TGCGCCAGCAGTGAGGAGTCAGGGCCCGCCAATCAGCCCCAGCATTTT.

The table lists this clonotype with a few counts. The rearrangement uses TRBV27 and TRBJ2-2, with a possible D match to TRBD1 (6 bases). V shed 2 bases and J shed 1 base, with 11 bases lying between them. The CDR3 spans 16 residues. Per germline, CDR1 MNHEY and CDR2 SMNVEV (reference sequence). The CDR3 DNA follows: TGTGCCAGCAGTTTAACTTGGGGGCTGAACACCGGGGAGCTGTTTTTT. It is translated as CASSLTWGLNTGELFF.

The V and J genes are TRBV11-2 and TRBJ1-5; D gene uncertain. The V gene's germline CDR1 is SGHAT and CDR2 FQNNGV. The V end was cut by 1 base, the J end by 0 bases, with 13 bases between. The CDR3 consists of 17 residues. CDR3: CASSLGLGGLSNQPQHF. CDR3 coding DNA: TGTGCCAGCAGCTTAGGTTTGGGCGGGCTTAGCAATCAGCCCCAGCATTTT. The variable domain in full, completed from reference TRBV11-2 and TRBJ1-5, reads EAGVAQSPRYKIIEKRQSVAFWCNPISGHATLYWYQQILGQGPKLLIQFQNNGVVDDSQLPKDRFSAERLKGVDSTLKIQPAKLEDSAVYLCASSLGLGGLSNQPQHFGDGTRLSIL.

This clonotype occurred a few times. The V gene is TRBV4-3, the J gene TRBJ2-1; TRBD2 matches 9 bases. This CDR3 region has 16 residues. Germline-derived CDR1 and CDR2 are LGHNA and YSLEER. The J segment lost 10 bases and the V segment lost 0 bases, leaving 10 bases of the junction unmatched. CDR3 loop: CASSQDRSGGRGEQFF. CDR3 bases: TGCGCCAGCAGCCAAGACAGGAGCGGGGGGCGGGGGGAGCAGTTCTTC.

This clonotype was seen repeatedly, ten times or more. The genes are TRBV20-1 and TRBJ1-5; D possibly corresponds to TRBD1 (5 bases). The CDR3 runs to 16 residues. The V gene lost 5 bases and the J gene lost 1 base, with 18 bases spanning the gap. From germline, CDR1 is DFQATT and CDR2 SNEGSKA (reference sequence). CDR3 amino acids: CSARRTLRGSNQPQHF. In DNA, the CDR3 is TGCAGTGCTCGACGGACCCTGAGGGGAAGCAATCAGCCCCAGCATTTT.

This clonotype was detected ten times or more. V gene TRBV5-6 combines with J gene TRBJ1-1, with D perhaps matching TRBD1 (5 bases). Between the trimmed V and J ends, which lost 2 bases and 1 base, there was a span of 9 bases. CDR3 length equals 14 residues. The germline V gene has CDR1 SGHDT and CDR2 YYEEEE. In nucleotides, the CDR3 is TGTGCCAGCAGCTTAGGACACCAGAACACTGAAGCTTTCTTT. Amino acids: CASSLGHQNTEAFF.

The chain is built from TRBV6-1 and TRBJ2-5; D perhaps matches TRBD1 (6 bases). Germline assignment: CDR1 MNHNS and CDR2 SASEGT. This CDR3 has 14 residues. The V end was cut by 2 bases, the J end by 5 bases, with 12 bases between. CDR3 coding DNA: TGTGCCAGCAGTGAACCTACAGGGTGGGAGACCCAGTACTTC. Translating it yields CASSEPTGWETQYF.

V usage is TRBV24-1 and J usage is TRBJ2-2; D is possibly TRBD1 (5 bases). The CDR3 length is 14 residues. The ends were cut back, 4 bases at V and 0 bases at J, with 5 bases in the middle. Germline V gene lookup returns CDR1 KGHDR and CDR2 SFDVKD. The CDR3 DNA reads as TGTGCCACCAGTGACAGGGCGAACACCGGGGAGCTGTTTTTT. Protein: CATSDRANTGELFF.

About this clonotype itself: A much larger clone differs from this one at a single base, so this may be a read error. The chain carries TRBV7-4 and TRBJ2-4, with D perhaps matching TRBD1 or TRBD2 (5 bases each). The CDR3 length is 18 residues. CDR1 is SGHVT and CDR2 is SQSDAQ in the germline V gene. The CDR3: CANSSYGTETIAKNIQYF. The CDR3 DNA is TGTGCCAACAGCTCGTACGGGACGGAGACGATAGCCAAAAACATTCAGTACTTC.

Only a few counts were recorded for this clonotype. The J gene is TRBJ2-7, the V gene TRBV7-9; TRBD2 might be the D (7 bases). Trimming removed 0 bases from V and 0 bases from J, with 12 bases in between. Germline loops: CDR1 SEHNR, CDR2 FQNEAQ (reference sequence). The CDR3 loop spans 16 amino acids. In DNA form, the CDR3 reads TGTGCCAGCAGCTTAGCCGGGGGGCGCGGCTCCTACGAGCAGTACGTC. Its translation is CASSLAGGRGSYEQYV.

The chain has TRBV25-1 and TRBJ2-1; D is possibly TRBD2 (6 bases). The CDR3 sequence is 14 residues long. V lost 1 base to trimming and J lost 8 bases, with 12 bases between them. From germline, CDR1 is MGHDK and CDR2 SYGVNS. CDR3 amino acids: CASSEWRATDEQFF. The DNA of the CDR3 is TGTGCCAGCAGTGAATGGAGGGCGACCGATGAGCAGTTCTTC.

The table lists this clonotype with a few counts. This rearrangement joins TRBV6-2 or TRBV6-3 to TRBJ1-5, with no clear D. Germline lookup yields CDR1 MNHEY and CDR2 SVGEGT. Trimming stripped 2 bases from V and 2 bases from J, with 10 bases between. The CDR3 is 15 residues long. The CDR3 region is CASSYPPEGNQPQHF. CDR3 sequence (DNA): TGTGCCAGCAGTTACCCCCCGGAGGGCAATCAGCCCCAGCATTTT.

Ten or more counts support this clonotype. The rearrangement uses TRBV14 and TRBJ1-3, with 8 positions matching TRBD1. Germline CDR1 reads SGHDN; CDR2 reads FVKESK. V lost 4 bases and J lost 5; bases outside the gene matches: 10. The CDR3 consists of 16 residues. The chain's CDR3 is CASSLLPWDRRNTIYF. CDR3 coding DNA: TGTGCCAGCAGCCTCCTACCCTGGGACAGGAGAAACACCATATATTTT.

This clonotype has a handful of counts. The chain is built from TRBV28 and TRBJ2-3; maybe TRBD2 (6 bases). In germline, CDR1 is MDHEN, CDR2 SYDVKM. V lost 5 bases and J 6 bases, leaving 12 bases between the germline ends. CDR3 length: 13 amino acids. Here the CDR3 reads CASSRNGGDTQYF. CDR3 nucleotides: TGTGCCAGCAGTAGAAACGGAGGGGATACGCAGTATTTT.

This clonotype was seen repeatedly, ten times or more. The V call is TRBV7-9, the J call TRBJ1-2, with D perhaps matching TRBD1 (5 bases). V shed 5 bases and J shed 3 bases, with 13 bases lying between them. The CDR3 is 14 residues long. Germline CDR1 is SEHNR and CDR2 is FQNEAQ (reference sequence). This chain's CDR3 is CASSPPTADYGYTF. CDR3 in DNA: TGTGCCAGCAGCCCGCCGACAGCAGACTATGGCTACACCTTC.

This clonotype was observed a few times. The chain uses TRBV5-4 and TRBJ2-5; 13 positions match TRBD2. The CDR3 is made up of 17 amino acids. Germline lookup yields CDR1 SGHNT and CDR2 YYREEE (reference sequence). The trim removed 3 bases at V and 4 bases at J, leaving 9 bases unmatched. The CDR3 DNA is TGTGCCAGCAGCTGGACTAGCGGGGGCTTAGGGGGAGAGACCCAGTACTTC. This encodes CASSWTSGGLGGETQYF.

This clonotype has more than one count but fewer than ten. The chain carries TRBV7-9 and TRBJ1-2; a weak D match, TRBD1 (6 bases). The CDR3 is 16 amino acids. Trimming cost V 4 bases and J 2 bases, with 17 bases left between them. Germline V gene lookup returns CDR1 SEHNR and CDR2 FQNEAQ (reference sequence). In nucleotides, the CDR3 is TGTGCCAGCAGCTCAGCGGCAACGGGACACAACTATGGCTACACCTTC. Translation gives CASSSAATGHNYGYTF. Supplemented by reference TRBV7-9 and TRBJ1-2, the full variable domain reads DTGVSQNPRHKITKRGQNVTFRCDPISEHNRLYWYRQTLGQGPEFLTYFQNEAQLEKSRLLSDRFSAERPKGSFSTLEIQRTEQGDSAMYLCASSSAATGHNYGYTFGSGTRLTVV.

The chain has TRBV2 and TRBJ2-5; 7 bases align to TRBD1. The CDR3 loop spans 16 amino acids. Unmatched junction bases numbered 14, after V lost 5 bases and J lost 5 bases. Germline V gives CDR1 SNHLY, CDR2 FYNNEI. The CDR3 DNA follows: TGTGCCAGCAGTCCTATTGGGACAGCGATATCGGAGACCCAGTACTTC. This translates into CASSPIGTAISETQYF.